This T cell receptor beta chain is drawn from a study of T cell responses to AZD1222 COVID-19 vaccine. In regard to this clone: Its antigen is undetermined.

General study findings and limits: Donors, mostly white British, included more females; clonal diversity was possibly underestimated. CD4 TCRs linked to vaccination spanned spike, dominating at 160-218 and 743-854.

Second-dose recipients at about 4 or about 12 weeks were treated as one pooled group. The CDR3 spans 15 residues. Germline-derived CDR1 and CDR2 are SGHDT and YYEEEE. V was pared by 4 bases and J by 5 bases, with 8 bases of the junction left unmatched. Sequenced by immunoSEQ multiplex PCR; TCRdb stores in-frame clones only, minus some. The sample includes about 84,000 clones, approximately 83% of them seen just once. The chain uses TRBV5-6 and TRBJ2-1, with 8 bases that match TRBD1. This material consisted of peripheral blood, taken 28 days after the second AZD1222 dose. The origin of this receptor is an adult who received the AZD1222 COVID-19 vaccine. DNA for the CDR3: TGTGCCAGCAGCGTTAGACAGGGGACCCACAATGAGCAGTTCTTC. Translating it yields CASSVRQGTHNEQFF.